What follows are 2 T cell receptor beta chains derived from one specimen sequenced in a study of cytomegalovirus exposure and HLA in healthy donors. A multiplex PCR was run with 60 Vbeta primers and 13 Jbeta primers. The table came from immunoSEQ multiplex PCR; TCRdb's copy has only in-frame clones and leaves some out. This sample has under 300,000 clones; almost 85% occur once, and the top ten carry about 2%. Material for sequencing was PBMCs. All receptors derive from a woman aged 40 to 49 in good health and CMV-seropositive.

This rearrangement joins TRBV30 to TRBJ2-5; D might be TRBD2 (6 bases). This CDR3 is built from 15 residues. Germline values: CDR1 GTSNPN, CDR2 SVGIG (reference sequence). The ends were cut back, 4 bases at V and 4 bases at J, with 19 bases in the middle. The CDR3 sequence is CAWTGQEGLLETQYF. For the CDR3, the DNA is TGTGCCTGGACGGGGCAGGAGGGCCTGTTAGAGACCCAGTACTTC.

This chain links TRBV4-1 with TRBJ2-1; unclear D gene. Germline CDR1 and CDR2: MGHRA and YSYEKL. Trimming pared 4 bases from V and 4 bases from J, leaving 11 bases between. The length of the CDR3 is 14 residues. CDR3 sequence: CASSLSRLYNEQFF. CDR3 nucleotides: TGCGCCAGCAGCCTGTCTCGCCTATACAATGAGCAGTTCTTC.